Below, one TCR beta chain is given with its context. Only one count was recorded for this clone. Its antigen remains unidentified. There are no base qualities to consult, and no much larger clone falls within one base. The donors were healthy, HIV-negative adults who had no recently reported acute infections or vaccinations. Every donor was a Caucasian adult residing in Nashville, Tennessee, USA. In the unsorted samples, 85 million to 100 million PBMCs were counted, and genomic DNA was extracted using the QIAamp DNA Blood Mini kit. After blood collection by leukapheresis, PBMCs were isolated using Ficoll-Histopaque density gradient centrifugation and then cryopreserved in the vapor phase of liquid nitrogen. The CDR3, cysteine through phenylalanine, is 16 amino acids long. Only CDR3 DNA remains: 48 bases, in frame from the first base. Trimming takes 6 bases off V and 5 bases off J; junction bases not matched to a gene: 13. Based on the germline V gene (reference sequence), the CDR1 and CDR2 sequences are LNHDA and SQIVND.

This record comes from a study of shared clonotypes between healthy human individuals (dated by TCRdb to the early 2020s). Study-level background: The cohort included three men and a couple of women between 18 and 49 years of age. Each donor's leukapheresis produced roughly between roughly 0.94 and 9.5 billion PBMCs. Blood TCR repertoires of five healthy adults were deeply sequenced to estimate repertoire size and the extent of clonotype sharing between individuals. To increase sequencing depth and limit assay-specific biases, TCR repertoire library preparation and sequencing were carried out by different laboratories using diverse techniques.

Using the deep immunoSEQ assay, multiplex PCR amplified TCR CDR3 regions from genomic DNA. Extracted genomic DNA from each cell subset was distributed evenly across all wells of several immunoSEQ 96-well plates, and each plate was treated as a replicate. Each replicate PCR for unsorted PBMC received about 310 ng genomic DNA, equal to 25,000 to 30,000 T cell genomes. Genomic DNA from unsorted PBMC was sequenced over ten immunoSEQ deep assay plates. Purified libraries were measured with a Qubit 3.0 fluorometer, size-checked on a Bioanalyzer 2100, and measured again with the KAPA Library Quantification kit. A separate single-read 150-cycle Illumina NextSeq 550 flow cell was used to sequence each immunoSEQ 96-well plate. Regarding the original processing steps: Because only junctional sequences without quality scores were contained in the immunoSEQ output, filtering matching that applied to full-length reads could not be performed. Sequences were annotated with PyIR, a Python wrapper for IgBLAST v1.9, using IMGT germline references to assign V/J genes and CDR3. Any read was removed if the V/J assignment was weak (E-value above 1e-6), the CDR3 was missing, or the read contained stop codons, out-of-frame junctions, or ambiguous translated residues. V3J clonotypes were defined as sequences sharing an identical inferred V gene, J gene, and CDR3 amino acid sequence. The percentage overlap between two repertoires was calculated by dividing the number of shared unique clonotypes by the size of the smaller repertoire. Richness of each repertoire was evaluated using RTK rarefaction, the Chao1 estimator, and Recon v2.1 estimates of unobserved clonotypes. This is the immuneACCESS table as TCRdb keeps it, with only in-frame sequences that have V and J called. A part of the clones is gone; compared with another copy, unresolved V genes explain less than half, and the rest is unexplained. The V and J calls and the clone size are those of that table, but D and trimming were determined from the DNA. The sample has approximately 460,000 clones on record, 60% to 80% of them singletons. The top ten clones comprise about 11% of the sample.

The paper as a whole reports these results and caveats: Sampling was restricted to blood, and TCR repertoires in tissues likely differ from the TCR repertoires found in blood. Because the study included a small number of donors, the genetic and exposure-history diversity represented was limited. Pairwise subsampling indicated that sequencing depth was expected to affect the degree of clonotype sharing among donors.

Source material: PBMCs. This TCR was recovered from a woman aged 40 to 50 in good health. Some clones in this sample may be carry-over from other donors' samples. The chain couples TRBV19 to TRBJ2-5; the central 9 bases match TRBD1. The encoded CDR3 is CASSNTWGQGGETQYF. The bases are TGTGCCAGTAGCAACACCTGGGGACAGGGTGGGGAGACCCAGTACTTC.